The rows below give T cell receptor beta chains drawn from one sample of a study of cytomegalovirus exposure and HLA in healthy donors. Profiling relied on immunoSEQ multiplex PCR, and the TCRdb table lists in-frame clones only, not all of them. Of about 94,000 clones listed, over 65% were seen once; the top ten hold 10%. The material sequenced was PBMCs. All receptors come from a human donor in good health. The CDR3 runs from the conserved cysteine through the conserved F or W. Each record gives: V gene, J gene, D gene, clone size, CDR3 DNA, CDR3 protein. A D gene is named only where the DNA matches it firmly. Clone size appears in some rows only: once, few, many, or a class for an expanded clone.

>TRBV15|TRBJ2-2|TRBD2|NA
TGTGCCACCAGCAGAGAGGCCGGGACTAGATCCGGGGAGCTGTTTTTT
CATSREAGTRSGELFF
>TRBV7-2|TRBJ2-3|TRBD2|NA
TGTGCCAGCAGCTCGGGACTAGCGGGAGGCCCAGGGGGTCGGGATACGCAGTATTTT
CASSSGLAGGPGGRDTQYF
>TRBV7-9|TRBJ1-1|NA|NA
TGTGCCAGCAGCCCTAGTGTGGGGCTAAAAACCACTGAAGCTTTCTTT
CASSPSVGLKTTEAFF
>TRBV28|TRBJ2-4|TRBD2|NA
TGTGCCAGCAGGCTGCCCCCCGGGACTAGCAAAAACATTCAGTACTTC
CASRLPPGTSKNIQYF
>TRBV5-1|TRBJ1-4|TRBD1|NA
TGCGCCAGCAGCTCCGGGACAGGGAATGAAAAACTGTTTTTT
CASSSGTGNEKLFF
>TRBV7-8|TRBJ2-1|NA|NA
TGTGCCAGCAGCTTAATGGACCTTAAAGGGGTTAATGAGCAGTTCTTC
CASSLMDLKGVNEQFF
>TRBV5-5|TRBJ1-1|NA|NA
TGTGCCAGCAGCTTGGGGACTCGGGCGGTGGACACTGAAGCTTTCTTT
CASSLGTRAVDTEAFF
>TRBV27|TRBJ2-3|TRBD2|NA
TGTGCCAGCAGTTCGACTAGCGGGAGGCTCACAGATACGCAGTATTTT
CASSSTSGRLTDTQYF
>TRBV7-8|TRBJ2-6|TRBD1|once
TGTGCCAGCAGCTTAGTCCGGGACAGGGTTCCCTCTGGGGCCAACGTCCTGACTTTC
CASSLVRDRVPSGANVLTF
>TRBV6-6|TRBJ2-2|NA|NA
TGTGCCTCAATCCCCAGGGCTATTGGCGGGGAGCTGTTTTTT
CASIPRAIGGELFF
>TRBV7-7|TRBJ2-3|NA|few
TGTGCTAGCAGCGCGACCCTAGCGCGGGACCCCACAGATACGCAGTATTTT
CASSATLARDPTDTQYF
>TRBV20-1|TRBJ2-1|NA|NA
TGCAGTGCTAGAGTCGAACGGGAGCAGTTCTTC
CSARVEREQFF
>TRBV18|TRBJ2-2|TRBD1|NA
TGTGCCAGCTCACCCTTTCAGGGGGATACCGGGGAGCTGTTTTTT
CASSPFQGDTGELFF
>TRBV7-9|TRBJ2-7|NA|once
TGTTCCAGCAGCTGGGGGGATTACGAGCAGTACTTC
CSSSWGDYEQYF
>TRBV6-1|TRBJ2-7|TRBD2|few
TGTGCCAGCAGTAAGGGACTAGATCTTAACGAGCAGTACTTC
CASSKGLDLNEQYF
>TRBV28|TRBJ1-1|NA|NA
TGTGCCAGCATTCGACAGATCGGTGAAGCTTTCTTT
CASIRQIGEAFF
>TRBV11-2|TRBJ1-1|NA|NA
TGTGCCAGCAGCTCCCCGACAGCTATGAACACTGAAGCTTTCTTT
CASSSPTAMNTEAFF
>TRBV5-1|TRBJ2-7|NA|NA
TGCGCCAGCAGGGTTTCGTACACCTACGAGCAGTACTTC
CASRVSYTYEQYF
>TRBV15|TRBJ1-1|NA|once
TGTGCCACCAGCATACAGGAGAACACTGAAGCTTTCTTT
CATSIQENTEAFF
>TRBV19|TRBJ1-1|TRBD1|NA
TGTGCCAGTAGGGGACAGGGCTTCACTGAAGCTTTCTTT
CASRGQGFTEAFF
>TRBV6-5|TRBJ1-6|NA|NA
TGTGCCAGCAGTTACTCAGTGGGAGGAAAGGGGTCACCCCTCCACTTT
CASSYSVGGKGSPLHF
>TRBV19|TRBJ1-2|NA|NA
TGTGCCAGTAGTAGGGAGGATGGCTACACCTTC
CASSREDGYTF
>TRBV2|TRBJ2-2|TRBD1|few
TGTGCCAGCAGGGGGACAGAGAACACCGGGGAGCTGTTTTTT
CASRGTENTGELFF
>TRBV10-2|TRBJ2-7|TRBD1|NA
TGCGCCAGCAGTGACCCCACGACAGGGTCGATGGGGCAGTACTTC
CASSDPTTGSMGQYF
>TRBV4-1|TRBJ2-4|NA|NA
TGCGCCAGCAGCCAAGGCAGGGCCTCAGGGCCCAAAAACATTCAGTACTTC
CASSQGRASGPKNIQYF
>TRBV19|TRBJ1-2|TRBD1|NA
TGTGCCAGTAGCCCGGGACAGCTCCTCTATGGCTACACCTTC
CASSPGQLLYGYTF
>TRBV5-1|TRBJ2-2|NA|few
TGCGCCACCCTTTCTGGGGCCTCGGGCGGGGAGCTGTTTTTT
CATLSGASGGELFF
>TRBV4-3|TRBJ1-2|NA|few
TGCGCCAGCAGCCAAGAGCGAGCCAGGGTTGGTAGCTACACCTTC
CASSQERARVGSYTF
>TRBV7-2|TRBJ1-1|NA|NA
TGTGCCAGCAGCTTAATGGGGAGAACTGAAGCTTTCTTT
CASSLMGRTEAFF
>TRBV19|TRBJ1-3|NA|NA
TGTGCCAGTATTCGACCAGGCGGAAACACCATATATTTT
CASIRPGGNTIYF
>TRBV4-3|TRBJ2-3|TRBD1|NA
TGCGCCAGCAGCCAATACCCCGGGACAGGGGATAGCACAGATACGCAGTATTTT
CASSQYPGTGDSTDTQYF
>TRBV27|TRBJ2-7|NA|NA
TGTGCCAGCAGTTTTTCAGGGGTGGTGGGCGAGCAGTACTTC
CASSFSGVVGEQYF
>TRBV5-1|TRBJ1-2|TRBD1|once
TGCGCCAGCAGGAATAAAGGGACAGGGGGCTCCACAACCTATGGCTACACCTTC
CASRNKGTGGSTTYGYTF
>TRBV5-1|TRBJ1-5|TRBD1|NA
TGCGCCAGCGGCCGGACAGGGGAAGACAATCAGCCCCAGCATTTT
CASGRTGEDNQPQHF
>TRBV29-1|TRBJ1-2|NA|NA
TGCAGCGTGGGGGGGACCCTGGTAGTGGGTGGCTACACCTTC
CSVGGTLVVGGYTF
>TRBV5-4|TRBJ1-2|TRBD1|NA
TGTGCCAGCAGCTTGAGGGACAGCTATGGCTACACCTTC
CASSLRDSYGYTF
>TRBV27|TRBJ1-6|TRBD1|NA
TGTGCCAGCAGTTTATCGGGACAGGGGTTTCCACCCCTCCACTTT
CASSLSGQGFPPLHF
>TRBV6-4|TRBJ2-3|TRBD2|once
TGTGCCAGCAGTGAGTCCTTGGCTAGCGGGGGTTCTAGCACAGATACGCAGTATTTT
CASSESLASGGSSTDTQYF
>TRBV7-2|TRBJ1-3|NA|NA
TGTGCCAGCAGCTTCGGGCTTGGGAGCTCTGGAAACACCATATATTTT
CASSFGLGSSGNTIYF
>TRBV6-1|TRBJ2-2|TRBD2|few
TGTGCCAGCAGTGAACTAGCGGGAGCTACCGGGGAGCTGTTTTTT
CASSELAGATGELFF
>TRBV5-4|TRBJ2-2|TRBD1|NA
TGTGCCAGCAGCAAAAACAGGGGGCAGAACACCGGGGAGCTGTTTTTT
CASSKNRGQNTGELFF
>TRBV9|TRBJ2-5|NA|NA
TGTGCCAGCAGCGTAGGCGGGATCCAAGAGACCCAGTACTTC
CASSVGGIQETQYF
>TRBV30|TRBJ1-5|NA|NA
TGTGCCTGGAGTCAGGGGTTTTATAGCAATCAGCCCCAGCATTTT
CAWSQGFYSNQPQHF
>TRBV6-4|TRBJ2-2|TRBD1|NA
TGTGCCAGCAGTTCCGGGACAGGGGGGACGAACACCGGGGAGCTGTTTTTT
CASSSGTGGTNTGELFF
>TRBV7-3|TRBJ2-3|NA|NA
TGTGCCAGCAGCTTAATGTGGGTAGGGAGTAGAGGCACAGATACGCAGTATTTT
CASSLMWVGSRGTDTQYF
>TRBV7-9|TRBJ2-1|TRBD1|NA
TGTGCCAGCAGCTTAAGGACAGGCAACCCCCCGGAGCAGTTCTTC
CASSLRTGNPPEQFF
>TRBV23-1|TRBJ1-2|NA|NA
TGCGCCAGCATACTTCTCAGGGAAAACTATGGCTACACCTTC
CASILLRENYGYTF
>TRBV30|TRBJ1-2|NA|NA
TGTGCCTGGAGACCACAGGTCTATGGCTACACCTTC
CAWRPQVYGYTF
>TRBV5-6|TRBJ1-2|TRBD1|NA
TGTGCCAGCAGCTTGGAACCGGGACAGGGTCGAGTTAACGCCTTC
CASSLEPGQGRVNAF